This T cell receptor (beta chain) was captured by sequencing in a study of CD8 T cells in cerebrospinal fluid in Alzheimer's disease (TCRdb year 2020). Some background on the complete study: The study assessed CSF T cell clonal expansion with two single-cell approaches: plate-based nested PCR sequencing and droplet-based sequencing. Whether clonally expanded T cells were present in cerebrospinal fluid from healthy elderly individuals and from patients with neurodegenerative disease was tested. A total of 20 to 30 samples were covered by the CSF gene-expression analysis, in which Parkinson's disease patients were included. The droplet-based CSF comparison of patients and controls included about nine healthy controls (just under 11,000 cells) and about nine patients with MCI or Alzheimer's disease (approximately 9,400 cells). The paper's findings and limits, for the study overall: Only samples with detectable clones (roughly eleven healthy, 5 MCI, 5 AD, 6 PD) were included in the overall clonality comparison. The EBV-specific clones were neither the most highly expanded clones nor enriched among patients. When data were pooled, most of the 6 Alzheimer's patients but only 1 of 10 healthy subjects had a highly expanded clone, defined as at least 3% of TCRs. Compared with controls, patients with MCI or Alzheimer's disease had a higher percentage of their CSF TCRs made up by the single largest clone. It was cautioned by the authors that a causal link between EBV and Alzheimer's disease is not established by the detection of EBV-specific TCRs in CSF.

Every participant was in good physical condition and had no acute infectious disease. Neurodegeneration in patients was confirmed using biomarkers including neurofilament, amyloid-beta and tau. For droplet-based sequencing, live CSF cells were sorted using a live/dead marker. CSF was obtained by lumbar puncture, and immune cells were pelleted by centrifugation at 300g. CSF samples were checked for red blood cells, and any sample contaminated with blood was excluded. CSF cells were cryopreserved in freezing medium, frozen at -80 degrees C overnight, and then transferred to liquid nitrogen for storage. Before analysis, CSF samples were stored for less than seven months. No count is recorded, but by frequency this clonotype is medium-sized (0.01 to 0.1%). Which antigen it targets is not known. CDR1 and CDR2 are drawn from the germline V gene: SGHRS, YFSETQ. The CDR3 covers 13 residues, taking in both the cysteine and the phenylalanine. No DNA is listed.

Libraries were prepared through 10x single-cell sequencing. Profiling of CSF cells was done with 10X Genomics single-cell V(D)J and 5' gene-expression libraries. An Illumina NextSeq550 was used to sequence CSF single-cell TCR libraries. For the original study's pipeline: After V(D)J reads were mapped to the vdj-GRCh38 alts ensemble 2.0.0 reference, the Cell Ranger vdj pipeline was used to analyse the reads. Clonotypes were defined as cell barcodes sharing the same set of productive CDR3 nucleotide sequences. To link clonality with transcriptional profiles, clonotype information was incorporated into Seurat v3.0 gene-expression metadata. Any CSF cell with more than 1,800 genes, more than 7,500 UMIs or more than 10% mitochondrial reads was excluded. CDR3-beta sequences were compared against VDJdb to identify TCRs with known antigen specificity. Network analysis of clone sharing used the R package qgraph and included only TCRs with complete alpha and beta chains. The reads went through TCRdb reprocessing, and each CDR3 protein sequence gets one entry with no DNA. None of the V and J calls come from the authors' own analysis; TCRdb made them. The sample table gives roughly 1,200 distinct CDR3 sequences. The ten most abundant clones make up 8.2% of the sample.

The V and J genes are TRBV5-1 and TRBJ2-2; the TCRdb D gene call, TRBD2, has no DNA to confirm it. The TCR was taken from a human donor with Alzheimer's disease. Sequenced: cerebrospinal fluid. The CDR3 is CASNLEGTGELFF.